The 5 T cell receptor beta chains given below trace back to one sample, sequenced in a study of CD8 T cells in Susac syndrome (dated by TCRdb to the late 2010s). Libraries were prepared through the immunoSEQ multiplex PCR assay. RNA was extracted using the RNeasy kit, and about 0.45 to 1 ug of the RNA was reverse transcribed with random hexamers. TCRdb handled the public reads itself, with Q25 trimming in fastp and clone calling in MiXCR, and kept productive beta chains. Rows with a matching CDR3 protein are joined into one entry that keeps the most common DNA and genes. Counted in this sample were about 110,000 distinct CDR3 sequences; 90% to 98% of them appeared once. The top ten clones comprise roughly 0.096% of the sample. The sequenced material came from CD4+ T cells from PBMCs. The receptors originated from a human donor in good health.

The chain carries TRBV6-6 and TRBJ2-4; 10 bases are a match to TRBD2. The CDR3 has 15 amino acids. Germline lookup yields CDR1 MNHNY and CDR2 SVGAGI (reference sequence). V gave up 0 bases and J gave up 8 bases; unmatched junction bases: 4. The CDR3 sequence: CASSYSVLAGDIQYF. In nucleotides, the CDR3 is TGTGCCAGCAGTTACTCGGTCCTAGCGGGAGACATTCAGTACTTC.

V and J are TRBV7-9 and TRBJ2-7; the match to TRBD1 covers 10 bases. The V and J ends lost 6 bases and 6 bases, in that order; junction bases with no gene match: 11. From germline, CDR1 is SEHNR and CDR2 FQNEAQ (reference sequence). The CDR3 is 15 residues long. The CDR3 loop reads CASRGSGTGDIEQYF. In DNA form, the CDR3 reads TGTGCCAGCAGAGGTTCCGGGACAGGGGATATCGAGCAGTACTTC.

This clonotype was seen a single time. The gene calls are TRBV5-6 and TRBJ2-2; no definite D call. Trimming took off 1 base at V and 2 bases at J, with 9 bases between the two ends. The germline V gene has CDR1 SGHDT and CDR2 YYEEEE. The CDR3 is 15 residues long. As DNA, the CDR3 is TGTGCCAGCAGCTTGCCAGGTTTAAACACCGGGGAGCTGTTTTTT. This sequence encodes CASSLPGLNTGELFF.

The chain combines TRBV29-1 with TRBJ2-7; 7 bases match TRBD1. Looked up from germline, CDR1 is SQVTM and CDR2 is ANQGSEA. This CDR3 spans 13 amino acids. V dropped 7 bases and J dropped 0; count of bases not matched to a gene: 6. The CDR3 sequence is CSALDRSSYEQYF. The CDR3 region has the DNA TGCAGCGCCTTGGACAGGAGCTCCTACGAGCAGTACTTC.

CDR3 in amino acids: CASSPRGGFNTGELFF. CDR3 sequence (DNA): TGTGCCAGCAGTCCGCGGGGGGGTTTCAACACCGGGGAGCTGTTTTTT. The chain joins TRBV27 to TRBJ2-2, with 9 bases lining up with TRBD2. This CDR3 comprises 16 residues. CDR1 and CDR2 (germline): MNHEY, SMNVEV (reference sequence). V dropped 5 bases and J dropped 2; count of bases not matched to a gene: 6.